A single sample gave rise to the 19 T cell receptor beta chains below, sequenced in a study of T cell responses to AZD1222 COVID-19 vaccine. Generated by immunoSEQ multiplex PCR, the TCRdb table keeps only in-frame clones and is missing some. The repertoire has about 120,000 clones, 70% to 90% of them found once; the top ten carry about 10%. The specimen was peripheral blood, collected on day 0 of AZD1222 vaccination. The receptors shown here come from an adult in good health.

This chain joins TRBV5-4 and TRBJ2-1; D unclear. This CDR3 spans 13 amino acids. Germline CDR1 reads SGHNT; CDR2 reads YYREEE (reference sequence). V lost 2 bases, J lost 10 bases, and 13 bases lay in between. The CDR3 sequence: CASSFGGLREQFF. For the CDR3, the DNA is TGTGCCAGCAGCTTCGGTGGTCTCAGGGAGCAGTTCTTC.

This clone has just one count. The chain couples TRBV19 to TRBJ1-1; 9 bases are shared with TRBD1. The V gene's germline CDR1 is LNHDA and CDR2 SQIVND (reference sequence). V dropped 5 bases and J dropped 4; count of bases not matched to a gene: 17. This CDR3 has 18 residues. CDR3 coding DNA: TGTGCCAGTAGTGCCCGAGTAAACAGGGGGCCGCTAATCACTGAAGCTTTCTTT. It specifies CASSARVNRGPLITEAFF.

This clone was observed a few times. This sequence joins TRBV6-1 and TRBJ2-1, with 11 bases matching TRBD2. Germline trimming cut 4 bases from V and 0 bases from J; bases unmatched to any gene: 5. This CDR3 has 17 amino acids. Germline values: CDR1 MNHNS, CDR2 SASEGT. CDR3 region: CASSGLAGGSSYNEQFF. DNA for the CDR3: TGTGCCAGCAGTGGGCTAGCGGGAGGAAGCTCCTACAATGAGCAGTTCTTC.

The table lists this clone with a count of one. The chain is built from TRBV6-4 and TRBJ1-1; 7 bases align to TRBD1. With 6 bases clipped from V and 3 bases from J, the junction kept 7 bases outside the gene matches. Germline V lookup: CDR1 MRHNA, CDR2 SNTAGT. The CDR3 consists of 14 residues. As DNA, the CDR3 is TGTGCCAGCAGCCCTTTCACAGGGGACACTGAAGCTTTCTTT. The encoded protein is CASSPFTGDTEAFF.

The rearrangement uses TRBV30 and TRBJ1-1; 9 nucleotides match TRBD1. CDR1 GTSNPN and CDR2 SVGIG come from the germline V gene (reference sequence). Germline trimming cut 4 bases from V and 6 bases from J; bases unmatched to any gene: 9. The CDR3 is 14 residues long. The CDR3: CAWTGQGDLAEAFF. The CDR3 DNA follows: TGTGCCTGGACGGGACAGGGAGATTTGGCTGAAGCTTTCTTT.

This chain joins TRBV29-1 and TRBJ1-2; D call uncertain. This CDR3 has 12 amino acids. V lost 7 bases, J lost 0 bases, and 9 bases lay in between. Germline V CDR1 and CDR2: SQVTM, ANQGSEA. CDR3 sequence: CSGNSPNYGYTF. The CDR3 DNA is TGCAGCGGTAACAGCCCTAACTATGGCTACACCTTC.

The chain uses TRBV29-1 and TRBJ2-1; 13 bases match TRBD2. The CDR3 consists of 14 residues. CDR1 is SQVTM, CDR2 ANQGSEA, per germline. Unmatched junction bases numbered 7, after V lost 7 bases and J lost 7 bases. The CDR3 region has the DNA TGCAGCGCCCGGACTAGCGGGAGATTTAATGAGCAGTTCTTC. It yields the protein CSARTSGRFNEQFF.

The rearrangement links TRBV9 to TRBJ2-1; D tentatively reads TRBD1 or TRBD2 (5 bases each). CDR3 length: 15 residues. The V gene lost 0 bases and the J gene lost 3 bases, with 10 bases spanning the gap. Germline V gene data show CDR1 as SGDLS and CDR2 as YYNGEE. CDR3 protein: CASSVGGSVYNEQFF. CDR3 nucleotide sequence: TGTGCCAGCAGCGTAGGGGGGTCCGTCTACAATGAGCAGTTCTTC.

The J gene is TRBJ2-2, the V gene TRBV5-1; D not certain. V gave up 5 bases and J gave up 1 base, with 9 bases separating them. Germline loops: CDR1 SGHRS, CDR2 YFSETQ. The CDR3 is made up of 14 amino acids. The CDR3 DNA reads TGCGCCAGCAGTTTTTCCGGGAACACCGGGGAGCTGTTTTTT. This translates into CASSFSGNTGELFF. The entire variable domain, with the rest obtained from reference TRBV5-1 and TRBJ2-2, is as follows: KAGVTQTPRYLIKTRGQQVTLSCSPISGHRSVSWYQQTPGQGLQFLFEYFSETQRNKGNFPGRFSGRQFSNSRSEMNVSTLELGDSALYLCASSFSGNTGELFFGEGSRLTVL.

The V call is TRBV5-6, the J call TRBJ1-6, with a possible D match to TRBD1 (5 bases). Germline CDR1 reads SGHDT; CDR2 reads YYEEEE. V was cut by 0 bases and J by 10 bases, with 14 bases left in between. This CDR3 is built from 15 residues. The CDR3 DNA reads TGTGCCAGCAGCTTGGCCCCCAACGGGGCCTCACCCCTCCACTTT. It codes for CASSLAPNGASPLHF. The full variable domain, completed using reference TRBV5-6 and TRBJ1-6, is DAGVTQSPTHLIKTRGQQVTLRCSPKSGHDTVSWYQQALGQGPQFIFQYYEEEERQRGNFPDRFSGHQFPNYSSELNVNALLLGDSALYLCASSLAPNGASPLHFGNGTRLTVT.

This clone was seen a single time. This sequence joins TRBV11-2 and TRBJ2-3; maybe TRBD2 (6 bases). This CDR3 region has 16 residues. Looked up from germline, CDR1 is SGHAT and CDR2 is FQNNGV. Trimming left V 5 bases short and J 1 base short, with 16 bases between. The CDR3 DNA sequence: TGTGCCAGCAGCGGGAGGTGGCGGGCTGGCACAGATACGCAGTATTTT. Translation: CASSGRWRAGTDTQYF.

This clone occurred once. J is TRBJ2-7 and V is TRBV7-2; D gene uncertain. Trimming took 1 base from V and 3 from J, leaving 10 bases between them. This CDR3 region has 14 residues. CDR1 SGHTA and CDR2 FQGNSA come from the germline V gene. Written as DNA, the CDR3 is TGTGCCAGCAGCTTAGTGGGCAGCAACTACGAGCAGTACTTC. Encoded protein: CASSLVGSNYEQYF.

A single count supports this clone. V gene TRBV9 combines with J gene TRBJ1-2; D gene unclear. The CDR3 contains 16 residues. V was trimmed by 2 bases and J by 2 bases, leaving 16 bases between them. Germline loops: CDR1 SGDLS, CDR2 YYNGEE. The DNA of the CDR3 is TGTGCCAGCAGCGTTGACTTTGTGAGGGAAAACTATGGCTACACCTTC. This translates into CASSVDFVRENYGYTF.

The genes are TRBV9 and TRBJ1-1; TRBD1 might be the D (5 bases). Trimming removed 3 bases at V and 4 bases at J, with 16 bases between. The germline V gene encodes CDR1 SGDLS and CDR2 YYNGEE. This CDR3 contains 15 residues. This CDR3 reads CASSGHGRGFTEAFF. CDR3 DNA sequence: TGTGCCAGCAGCGGACATGGAAGGGGTTTCACTGAAGCTTTCTTT.

The chain employs TRBV19 and TRBJ1-2; D call uncertain. The CDR3 contains 14 residues. Trimming stripped 3 bases from V and 0 bases from J, with 8 bases between. Germline V gene sequence: CDR1 LNHDA, CDR2 SQIVND (reference sequence). The CDR3 DNA reads TGTGCCAGTAGTATGCCGGATACTAACTATGGCTACACCTTC. Translation: CASSMPDTNYGYTF.

The chain carries TRBV19 and TRBJ2-7; tentatively, D is TRBD1 (6 bases). CDR1 is LNHDA and CDR2 is SQIVND in the germline V gene (reference sequence). The CDR3 is made up of 14 amino acids. V was trimmed by 6 bases and J by 2 bases, leaving 14 bases between them. The chain's CDR3 is CASSLKDSTYEQYF. The CDR3 DNA is TGTGCCAGTAGCCTAAAGGACAGCACCTACGAGCAGTACTTC.

The chain employs TRBV7-2 and TRBJ2-1; a possible D gene is TRBD1 (6 bases). Germline assignment: CDR1 SGHTA and CDR2 FQGNSA. V gave up 0 bases and J gave up 0 bases, with 15 bases separating them. This CDR3 has 18 residues. CDR3 amino acids: CASSLAPTTGSSYNEQFF. For the CDR3, the DNA is TGTGCCAGCAGCTTAGCCCCCACAACAGGGAGCTCCTACAATGAGCAGTTCTTC.

The rearrangement uses TRBV10-3 and TRBJ2-7, with D unresolved. With 2 bases removed from V and 4 bases from J, the gap between germline ends came to 3 bases. The CDR3 totals 11 residues. CDR1 ENHRY and CDR2 SYGVKD come from the germline V gene. CDR3 sequence reads: CAISENYEQYF. The CDR3 region has the DNA TGTGCCATCAGTGAGAATTACGAGCAGTACTTC.

The CDR3 coding sequence is TGTGCCAGCAGCCAGACGGTGAACACTGAAGCTTTCTTT. Amino acid sequence: CASSQTVNTEAFF. The chain recombines TRBV7-3 with TRBJ1-1; D is undetermined. This CDR3 has 13 residues. CDR1 SGHTA and CDR2 FQGTGA come from the germline V gene. V lost 5 bases, J lost 0 bases, and 7 bases lay in between.